This entry is about one T cell receptor (beta chain). Antigen unknown. With V trimmed by 4 bases and J by 7 bases, 7 bases remained unmatched. Germline V CDR1 and CDR2: LGHNA, YSLEER. The length of the CDR3 is 15 residues. The sample belongs to a study of cytomegalovirus exposure and HLA in healthy donors. Study details: An analysis done earlier identified 100 million to 140 million unique TCR beta sequences from 200 million or so T cells. From donors who were HLA-typed, an early data release held 70 million to 90 million unique TCRs.

With 60 Vbeta and 13 Jbeta primers, the PCR was carried out. Profiled with immunoSEQ multiplex PCR; TCRdb holds only in-frame clones, not every one. Of 100,000 to 140,000 clones in the sample, approximately 76% were seen once. Findings and limits, study-wide: Presence/absence analyses assumed roughly uniform sequencing depth across donors. A later analysis associated 16,951 TCR beta sequences with HLA alleles at a 0.05 false discovery rate.

The sequenced sample consisted of PBMCs. The gene calls are TRBV4-3 and TRBJ1-4; 9 bases are shared with TRBD1. The clonotype comes from a man between 18 and 35 years old in good health and CMV-seronegative. For the CDR3, the DNA is TGCGCCAGCAGCCCCTCCGACAGGGGGGGTGAAAAACTGTTTTTT. This codes for CASSPSDRGGEKLFF.